The rows below give T cell receptor beta chains drawn from one sample of a study of identical twins. TCRdb re-derived calls from the 5' RACE reads in MiXCR, one entry per CDR3 protein. The sample includes around 690,000 distinct CDR3 sequences, 21% of them seen just once. A further study also used this sample, focusing on T cells expressing NK-cell markers.

Sequencing input: PBMCs. The receptors stem from a woman in her late teens or twenties in good health. Both conserved end residues are part of each CDR3. The D gene is left open where the match is weak. Not every row has a clone size; where given, it reads once, few, many or a size class.

CDR3aa: CASSQGLGRADTQYF; CDR3nt: TGCGCCAGCAGCCAAGGACTAGGTAGAGCAGATACGCAGTATTTT; abundance: few; d_gene: .; j_gene: TRBJ2-3; v_gene: TRBV4-3
CDR3aa: CAISGGRATQETQYF; CDR3nt: TGTGCCATCAGTGGAGGCAGGGCCACGCAAGAGACCCAGTACTTC; abundance: once; d_gene: .; j_gene: TRBJ2-5; v_gene: TRBV10-3
CDR3aa: CASKTGNSGELFF; CDR3nt: TGCGCCAGCAAAACAGGGAACAGCGGGGAGCTGTTTTTT; abundance: few; d_gene: .; j_gene: TRBJ2-2; v_gene: TRBV5-1
CDR3aa: CASKRGQGGGDTGELFF; CDR3nt: TGTGCCAGCAAAAGGGGACAGGGTGGGGGTGACACCGGGGAGCTGTTTTTT; abundance: .; d_gene: TRBD1; j_gene: TRBJ2-2; v_gene: TRBV6-1
CDR3aa: CASSDRLLGELFF; CDR3nt: TGTGCCAGCAGCGACCGGCTTCTCGGGGAGCTGTTTTTT; abundance: few; d_gene: .; j_gene: TRBJ2-2; v_gene: TRBV7-9
CDR3aa: CASRTLLEQFF; CDR3nt: TGTGCCAGCAGGACCCTATTGGAGCAGTTCTTC; abundance: few; d_gene: .; j_gene: TRBJ2-1; v_gene: TRBV6-2/TRBV6-3
CDR3aa: CASSFIGGANVLTF; CDR3nt: TGCGCCAGCAGCTTCATAGGTGGGGCCAACGTCCTGACTTTC; abundance: .; d_gene: .; j_gene: TRBJ2-6; v_gene: TRBV5-1
CDR3aa: CASGHSLAGGVEQFF; CDR3nt: TGTGCCAGCGGCCACTCCTTAGCGGGGGGAGTTGAGCAGTTCTTC; abundance: few; d_gene: TRBD2; j_gene: TRBJ2-1; v_gene: TRBV3-1
CDR3aa: CSARTSGGVNEQFF; CDR3nt: TGCAGTGCGCGGACTAGCGGGGGGGTCAATGAGCAGTTCTTC; abundance: .; d_gene: TRBD2; j_gene: TRBJ2-1; v_gene: TRBV20-1
CDR3aa: CASSVDGGQSDTQYF; CDR3nt: TGTGCCAGCAGCGTAGATGGCGGACAGAGTGATACGCAGTATTTT; abundance: few; d_gene: .; j_gene: TRBJ2-3; v_gene: TRBV9
CDR3aa: CASSGGTKVKQFF; CDR3nt: TGTGCCAGCAGTGGGGGGACGAAAGTAAAGCAGTTCTTC; abundance: few; d_gene: .; j_gene: TRBJ2-1; v_gene: TRBV25-1
CDR3aa: CASIFRGASGNQQFF; CDR3nt: TGTGCCAGCATCTTCAGGGGGGCTAGCGGGAATCAGCAGTTCTTC; abundance: .; d_gene: TRBD2; j_gene: TRBJ2-1; v_gene: TRBV5-6
CDR3aa: CASSDTSGGLETQYF; CDR3nt: TGTGCCAGCAGTGATACCTCGGGAGGTTTAGAGACCCAGTACTTC; abundance: many; d_gene: TRBD2; j_gene: TRBJ2-5; v_gene: TRBV6-1
CDR3aa: CASSFPPGKNEQFF; CDR3nt: TGTGCCAGCAGCTTCCCGCCAGGGAAGAATGAGCAGTTCTTC; abundance: many; d_gene: .; j_gene: TRBJ2-1; v_gene: TRBV7-9
CDR3aa: CSAREPSGGWQPQHF; CDR3nt: TGCAGTGCTAGAGAACCTTCAGGGGGCTGGCAGCCCCAGCATTTT; abundance: few; d_gene: TRBD1; j_gene: TRBJ1-5; v_gene: TRBV20-1
CDR3aa: CASSPPLGQAIYNEQFF; CDR3nt: TGTGCCAGCAGCCCACCCCTCGGACAGGCAATATACAATGAGCAGTTCTTC; abundance: .; d_gene: TRBD1; j_gene: TRBJ2-1; v_gene: TRBV11-2
CDR3aa: CASSRDGSFSYNEQFF; CDR3nt: TGTGCCAGCAGCAGGGACGGCTCTTTCAGCTACAATGAGCAGTTCTTC; abundance: .; d_gene: .; j_gene: TRBJ2-1; v_gene: TRBV5-5
CDR3aa: CASSLYLAGEQYF; CDR3nt: TGTGCCAGCAGCTTATATCTAGCGGGCGAGCAGTACTTC; abundance: .; d_gene: TRBD2; j_gene: TRBJ2-7; v_gene: TRBV7-6
CDR3aa: CASSRSEQVTQYF; CDR3nt: TGTGCCAGCAGTCGTTCGGAACAGGTGACCCAGTACTTC; abundance: once; d_gene: .; j_gene: TRBJ2-5; v_gene: TRBV27
CDR3aa: CSARQGEVKNIQYF; CDR3nt: TGCAGTGCTCGACAGGGGGAGGTCAAAAACATTCAGTACTTC; abundance: .; d_gene: TRBD1; j_gene: TRBJ2-4; v_gene: TRBV20-1
CDR3aa: CASSPGHPSTDTQYF; CDR3nt: TGTGCCAGCTCACCAGGACACCCCAGCACAGATACGCAGTATTTT; abundance: .; d_gene: .; j_gene: TRBJ2-3; v_gene: TRBV18
CDR3aa: CASSLANSNQPQHF; CDR3nt: TGTGCCAGCAGCTTAGCTAATAGCAATCAGCCCCAGCATTTT; abundance: few; d_gene: .; j_gene: TRBJ1-5; v_gene: TRBV7-9
CDR3aa: CASSLGLSGNTVYF; CDR3nt: TGTGCCAGCAGTTTGGGTCTCTCTGGAAACACCGTATATTTT; abundance: few; d_gene: .; j_gene: TRBJ1-3; v_gene: TRBV6-5
CDR3aa: CASAQTAGAFGYTF; CDR3nt: TGTGCCAGCGCCCAGACAGCGGGGGCATTTGGCTACACCTTC; abundance: few; d_gene: .; j_gene: TRBJ1-2; v_gene: TRBV12-3/TRBV12-4
CDR3aa: CASSHDRFSNEQYF; CDR3nt: TGTGCCAGCAGCCACGACAGGTTTTCAAACGAGCAGTACTTC; abundance: few; d_gene: .; j_gene: TRBJ2-7; v_gene: TRBV7-8
CDR3aa: CASSQSGRRDEQFF; CDR3nt: TGTGCCAGCAGCCAGAGCGGGAGAAGAGATGAGCAGTTCTTC; abundance: .; d_gene: TRBD2; j_gene: TRBJ2-1; v_gene: TRBV6-1
CDR3aa: CSVARQGDYEQYF; CDR3nt: TGCAGCGTGGCGCGACAGGGAGACTACGAGCAGTACTTC; abundance: few; d_gene: TRBD1; j_gene: TRBJ2-7; v_gene: TRBV29-1
CDR3aa: CASSGGLSTYEQYF; CDR3nt: TGTGCCAGCAGTGGGGGTCTGTCGACTTACGAGCAGTACTTC; abundance: few; d_gene: .; j_gene: TRBJ2-7; v_gene: TRBV12-3/TRBV12-4
CDR3aa: CASSTLGAGYNEQFF; CDR3nt: TGTGCCAGCAGTACCTTGGGAGCGGGCTACAATGAGCAGTTCTTC; abundance: .; d_gene: .; j_gene: TRBJ2-1; v_gene: TRBV6-1
CDR3aa: CSAINSRRFNEQFF; CDR3nt: TGCAGTGCTATTAACTCCAGGCGGTTTAATGAGCAGTTCTTC; abundance: many; d_gene: .; j_gene: TRBJ2-1; v_gene: TRBV20-1
CDR3aa: CSARTTSRVDEQYF; CDR3nt: TGCAGTGCTCGAACGACTAGCCGAGTAGACGAGCAGTACTTC; abundance: .; d_gene: TRBD2; j_gene: TRBJ2-7; v_gene: TRBV20-1
CDR3aa: CASSLGLTSGRAEQFF; CDR3nt: TGTGCCAGCAGCTTAGGGTTGACTAGCGGGAGGGCTGAGCAGTTCTTC; abundance: .; d_gene: TRBD2; j_gene: TRBJ2-1; v_gene: TRBV7-8
CDR3aa: CSGLTENTEAFF; CDR3nt: TGCAGCGGCCTGACAGAAAACACTGAAGCTTTCTTT; abundance: .; d_gene: .; j_gene: TRBJ1-1; v_gene: TRBV29-1
CDR3aa: CASSAVGGDQPQHF; CDR3nt: TGTGCCAGCAGCGCTGTGGGGGGGGATCAGCCCCAGCATTTT; abundance: .; d_gene: .; j_gene: TRBJ1-5; v_gene: TRBV7-2
CDR3aa: CASSEGASGFTGELFF; CDR3nt: TGCGCCAGCAGTGAGGGGGCTAGCGGTTTCACCGGGGAGCTGTTTTTT; abundance: many; d_gene: TRBD2; j_gene: TRBJ2-2; v_gene: TRBV10-2
CDR3aa: CASSKEREGTDTQYF; CDR3nt: TGTGCCAGCAGCAAAGAGCGGGAGGGCACAGATACGCAGTATTTT; abundance: many; d_gene: .; j_gene: TRBJ2-3; v_gene: TRBV21-1
CDR3aa: CASSLVSRSTEAFF; CDR3nt: TGTGCCAGCAGCTTGGTTAGCAGGTCCACTGAAGCTTTCTTT; abundance: .; d_gene: .; j_gene: TRBJ1-1; v_gene: TRBV5-5
CDR3aa: CASVGGYTEAFF; CDR3nt: TGTGCCAGCGTCGGGGGTTACACTGAAGCTTTCTTT; abundance: few; d_gene: .; j_gene: TRBJ1-1; v_gene: TRBV2
CDR3aa: CASNQRLAGVRDEQFF; CDR3nt: TGTGCCAGCAATCAAAGGCTAGCGGGAGTCCGGGATGAGCAGTTCTTC; abundance: many; d_gene: TRBD2; j_gene: TRBJ2-1; v_gene: TRBV12-3/TRBV12-4
CDR3aa: CASSTHPSGSYNEQFF; CDR3nt: TGTGCCAGCAGCACCCACCCTAGCGGGTCCTACAATGAGCAGTTCTTC; abundance: few; d_gene: TRBD2; j_gene: TRBJ2-1; v_gene: TRBV5-5
CDR3aa: CASSLTVAYGYTF; CDR3nt: TGTGCCAGCAGCCTTACAGTTGCCTATGGCTACACCTTC; abundance: .; d_gene: .; j_gene: TRBJ1-2; v_gene: TRBV14
CDR3aa: CASSLGQASDEQYF; CDR3nt: TGCGCCAGCAGCTTGGGACAGGCCTCTGACGAGCAGTACTTC; abundance: many; d_gene: .; j_gene: TRBJ2-7; v_gene: TRBV5-1